These 8 T cell receptor beta chains share one sample of origin, sequenced in a study of graft-versus-host responses after intestinal transplantation. TCRdb keeps only in-frame clones here, not all; method: immunoSEQ multiplex PCR. The sample lists under 100,000 clones, about 94% occurring once. Which antigens these TCRs recognize remains unknown. The sequences come from unstimulated CD4+ T cells sorted from spleen or lymph node cells, collected before transplant. Receptors were obtained from a human donor who was the organ donor for an intestinal transplant.

V and J are TRBV6-5 and TRBJ1-2; no reliable D call. Deletions cut 7 bases from V and 7 bases from J, with 16 bases between. Germline V gives CDR1 MNHEY, CDR2 SVGAGI. The CDR3 covers 13 residues. The CDR3 DNA reads TGTGCCAGCACCGCTCGGGATCCCGGTGGCTACACCTTC. It is translated as CASTARDPGGYTF.

V is TRBV5-4 and J is TRBJ2-6; D gene unclear. The CDR3 extends over 17 amino acids. CDR1 is SGHNT, CDR2 YYREEE, per germline (reference sequence). Trimming pared 4 bases from V and 0 bases from J, leaving 14 bases between. The CDR3 sequence: CASSPKGSDSGANVLTF. The CDR3, as DNA: TGTGCCAGCAGCCCCAAGGGTTCTGACTCTGGGGCCAACGTCCTGACTTTC.

V usage is TRBV27 and J usage is TRBJ1-5; D is unresolved. Trimming stripped 6 bases from V and 6 bases from J, with 15 bases between. Germline-derived CDR1 and CDR2 are MNHEY and SMNVEV (reference sequence). The CDR3 spans 14 residues. In nucleotides, the CDR3 is TGTGCCAGCAGGGAGAGGGAGCTCATTCAGCCCCAGCATTTT. Translation: CASRERELIQPQHF.

The V call is TRBV19, the J call TRBJ2-1; 8 nucleotides match TRBD2. The V gene end was trimmed by 6 bases and the J gene end by 11 bases; junction bases not matched to a gene: 12. CDR1 and CDR2 (germline): LNHDA, SQIVND (reference sequence). The CDR3 consists of 14 residues. Written as DNA, the CDR3 is TGTGCCAGTAGCAGCTTAGCGGGGAAAGCCCAGCAGTTCTTC. The encoded protein is CASSSLAGKAQQFF.

As DNA, the CDR3 is TGTGCCAGCAGCTCGGGACAGCTGAACACTGAAGCTTTCTTT. Its protein is CASSSGQLNTEAFF. The rearrangement joins TRBV7-3 to TRBJ1-1, with 7 nucleotides matching TRBD1. V lost 4 bases, J lost 0 bases, and 2 bases stayed unmatched. The CDR3 runs to 14 residues. The germline gives CDR1 SGHTA, CDR2 FQGTGA.

The chain has TRBV5-4 and TRBJ1-1; D gene unclear. The CDR3 runs 15 residues. Germline CDR1 SGHNT, CDR2 YYREEE (reference sequence). Deletions cut 3 bases from V and 0 bases from J, with 12 bases between. In nucleotides, the CDR3 is TGTGCCAGCAGCTCCCCCCCCGGGGTGAACACTGAAGCTTTCTTT. Its translation is CASSSPPGVNTEAFF.

The chain joins TRBV27 to TRBJ1-2; perhaps TRBD1 as D (6 bases). Trimming left V 3 bases short and J 7 bases short, with 6 bases between. This CDR3 comprises 11 residues. Germline values: CDR1 MNHEY, CDR2 SMNVEV (reference sequence). The DNA for the CDR3 is TGTGCCAGCAGTTTCAGGGGTGGCTACACCTTC. Translation: CASSFRGGYTF.

The chain recombines TRBV6-1 with TRBJ1-4; no clear D gene. The germline CDR1 and CDR2 sequences are MNHNS and SASEGT. The CDR3 is made up of 14 amino acids. Trimming took 4 bases from V and 7 from J, leaving 13 bases between them. Here the CDR3 reads CASSGAQDGEKLFF. Here the CDR3 DNA reads TGTGCCAGCAGTGGGGCGCAGGATGGTGAAAAACTGTTTTTT.